A selection of T cell receptor beta chains follows, all from one sample in a study of Ad26.COV2.S vaccination and SARS-CoV-2 variants. Assay: immunoSEQ multiplex PCR; the TCRdb copy retains only in-frame clones and omits some. The data show hundreds of thousands of clones, with roughly 84% seen just once and approximately 3.6% held by the top ten. The sequencing here drew on peripheral blood, taken in a trial of Ad26.COV2.S vaccine versus placebo. The receptors originated from a person between 18 and 60 years old who received the Ad26.COV2.S COVID-19 vaccine or a placebo. Both conserved end residues are part of each CDR3. Each record gives: J gene, V gene, clone size, D gene, CDR3 protein, CDR3 DNA. D genes are given only for firm matches. Not all rows give a size; the values are once, few, many and, for expanded clones, a class.

j_gene: TRBJ1-4; v_gene: TRBV28; abundance: -; d_gene: -; CDR3aa: CASSPPGQGFATNEKLFF; CDR3nt: TGTGCCAGCAGTCCGCCCGGACAAGGTTTTGCAACTAATGAAAAACTGTTTTTT
j_gene: TRBJ2-2; v_gene: TRBV4-3; abundance: -; d_gene: TRBD1; CDR3aa: CASSQVGQERGIGELFF; CDR3nt: TGCGCCAGCAGCCAAGTCGGACAGGAGAGGGGGATCGGGGAGCTGTTTTTT
j_gene: TRBJ1-5; v_gene: TRBV6-4; abundance: -; d_gene: -; CDR3aa: CASSDPQDRFYSNQPQHF; CDR3nt: TGTGCCAGCAGTGACCCCCAGGACAGATTCTATAGCAATCAGCCCCAGCATTTT
j_gene: TRBJ2-3; v_gene: TRBV5-6; abundance: -; d_gene: TRBD2; CDR3aa: CASSLVAGGFTDTQYF; CDR3nt: TGTGCCAGCAGCTTGGTAGCGGGGGGCTTCACAGATACGCAGTATTTT
j_gene: TRBJ1-6; v_gene: TRBV30; abundance: -; d_gene: -; CDR3aa: CAWSVIGTPFSPLHF; CDR3nt: TGTGCCTGGAGTGTAATCGGGACCCCTTTTTCACCCCTCCACTTT
j_gene: TRBJ2-1; v_gene: TRBV6-4; abundance: -; d_gene: TRBD2; CDR3aa: CASSPGTSGGNEQFF; CDR3nt: TGTGCCAGCAGCCCCGGGACTAGCGGGGGCAATGAGCAGTTCTTC
j_gene: TRBJ2-7; v_gene: TRBV19; abundance: once; d_gene: TRBD1; CDR3aa: CASSILQGQIYEQYF; CDR3nt: TGTGCCAGTAGTATCCTCCAGGGACAGATTTACGAGCAGTACTTC
j_gene: TRBJ2-7; v_gene: TRBV30; abundance: -; d_gene: -; CDR3aa: CAWSTQGNEQYF; CDR3nt: TGTGCCTGGAGTACCCAGGGGAACGAGCAGTACTTC
j_gene: TRBJ1-6; v_gene: TRBV5-4; abundance: -; d_gene: TRBD1; CDR3aa: CASSRTGSYNSPLHF; CDR3nt: TGTGCCAGCAGCCGGACAGGGAGCTATAATTCACCCCTCCACTTT
j_gene: TRBJ2-2; v_gene: TRBV7-2; abundance: -; d_gene: TRBD1; CDR3aa: CASSLAARRTGENTGELFF; CDR3nt: TGTGCCAGCAGCTTAGCGGCCAGGAGGACAGGTGAAAACACCGGGGAGCTGTTTTTT
j_gene: TRBJ1-3; v_gene: TRBV7-2; abundance: -; d_gene: -; CDR3aa: CASSLAGTGTRLAPGNTIYF; CDR3nt: TGTGCCAGCAGCTTAGCCGGTACAGGGACTCGGCTAGCGCCTGGAAACACCATATATTTT
j_gene: TRBJ1-2; v_gene: TRBV14; abundance: -; d_gene: -; CDR3aa: CASSQFRRSGYTF; CDR3nt: TGTGCCAGCAGCCAATTTCGGAGGTCTGGCTACACCTTC
j_gene: TRBJ1-2; v_gene: TRBV19; abundance: once; d_gene: -; CDR3aa: CASSIHTTYGYTF; CDR3nt: TGTGCCAGTAGTATCCACACTACATATGGCTACACCTTC
j_gene: TRBJ1-2; v_gene: TRBV21-1; abundance: -; d_gene: -; CDR3aa: CASSKADRLPCRVGYTF; CDR3nt: TGTGCCAGCAGCAAAGCGGACAGGCTCCCATGTCGTGTTGGCTACACCTTC
j_gene: TRBJ2-2; v_gene: TRBV20-1; abundance: once; d_gene: -; CDR3aa: CSAPVGGELFF; CDR3nt: TGCAGTGCCCCAGTGGGGGGGGAGCTGTTTTTT
j_gene: TRBJ2-3; v_gene: TRBV4-1; abundance: -; d_gene: -; CDR3aa: CASSQESLDTQYF; CDR3nt: TGCGCCAGCAGCCAAGAGTCTCTAGATACGCAGTATTTT
j_gene: TRBJ1-5; v_gene: TRBV6-6; abundance: -; d_gene: -; CDR3aa: CASSYSSGPNQPQHF; CDR3nt: TGTGCCAGCAGTTACTCGTCCGGCCCCAATCAGCCCCAGCATTTT
j_gene: TRBJ1-1; v_gene: TRBV9; abundance: -; d_gene: -; CDR3aa: CASSVDGQMNTEAFF; CDR3nt: TGTGCCAGCAGCGTAGACGGGCAGATGAACACTGAAGCTTTCTTT
j_gene: TRBJ2-2; v_gene: TRBV4-2; abundance: -; d_gene: -; CDR3aa: CASSQAGVNTGELFF; CDR3nt: TGTGCCAGCAGCCAAGCGGGGGTGAACACCGGGGAGCTGTTTTTT
j_gene: TRBJ2-1; v_gene: TRBV6-5; abundance: -; d_gene: -; CDR3aa: CASRLGGNEQFF; CDR3nt: TGTGCCAGCAGATTAGGGGGCAATGAGCAGTTCTTC
j_gene: TRBJ2-3; v_gene: TRBV6-5; abundance: -; d_gene: -; CDR3aa: CASSRSTDTQYF; CDR3nt: TGTGCCAGCAGTCGAAGCACAGATACGCAGTATTTT
j_gene: TRBJ2-7; v_gene: TRBV6-6; abundance: -; d_gene: TRBD1; CDR3aa: CATFTTGRDEQYF; CDR3nt: TGTGCCACCTTTACGACAGGGCGGGACGAGCAGTACTTC
j_gene: TRBJ1-4; v_gene: TRBV19; abundance: -; d_gene: -; CDR3aa: CASSIVQGATNEKLFF; CDR3nt: TGTGCCAGTAGTATAGTTCAGGGTGCAACTAATGAAAAACTGTTTTTT
j_gene: TRBJ1-3; v_gene: TRBV30; abundance: -; d_gene: -; CDR3aa: CAWAGLLRNTIYF; CDR3nt: TGTGCCTGGGCTGGACTTCTCCGAAACACCATATATTTT
j_gene: TRBJ1-2; v_gene: TRBV2; abundance: -; d_gene: -; CDR3aa: CASRGDGNSRGYTF; CDR3nt: TGTGCCAGCAGGGGGGACGGTAACTCGCGTGGCTACACCTTC
j_gene: TRBJ1-2; v_gene: TRBV19; abundance: -; d_gene: TRBD1; CDR3aa: CASSIMDRTKGYTF; CDR3nt: TGTGCCAGTAGTATAATGGACAGGACCAAGGGCTACACCTTC
j_gene: TRBJ1-2; v_gene: TRBV2; abundance: -; d_gene: TRBD1; CDR3aa: CASDRTGWGYTF; CDR3nt: TGTGCCAGCGACAGGACAGGGTGGGGCTACACCTTC
j_gene: TRBJ1-2; v_gene: TRBV2; abundance: once; d_gene: -; CDR3aa: CASRDGPSTF; CDR3nt: TGTGCCAGCAGGGACGGCCCGTCGACCTTC
j_gene: TRBJ2-7; v_gene: TRBV6-2/TRBV6-3; abundance: -; d_gene: TRBD1; CDR3aa: CASSYWTGGSYEQYF; CDR3nt: TGTGCCAGCAGTTACTGGACAGGAGGCTCCTACGAGCAGTACTTC
j_gene: TRBJ2-2; v_gene: TRBV4-2; abundance: -; d_gene: -; CDR3aa: CASSQGHENTGELFF; CDR3nt: TGTGCCAGCAGCCAAGGACACGAGAACACCGGGGAGCTGTTTTTT
j_gene: TRBJ1-2; v_gene: TRBV28; abundance: -; d_gene: -; CDR3aa: CASSLTRNYGYTF; CDR3nt: TGTGCCAGCAGTTTAACGCGTAACTATGGCTACACCTTC
j_gene: TRBJ2-7; v_gene: TRBV4-1; abundance: few; d_gene: -; CDR3aa: CASSHDITYEQYF; CDR3nt: TGCGCCAGCAGCCACGACATTACCTACGAGCAGTACTTC
j_gene: TRBJ1-2; v_gene: TRBV30; abundance: -; d_gene: TRBD1; CDR3aa: CAWSVNTGGIYGYTF; CDR3nt: TGTGCCTGGAGTGTAAATACAGGGGGGATCTATGGCTACACCTTC
j_gene: TRBJ2-3; v_gene: TRBV13; abundance: -; d_gene: TRBD2; CDR3aa: CASSSGTSGTDTQYF; CDR3nt: TGTGCCAGCAGCTCAGGGACTAGCGGCACAGATACGCAGTATTTT
j_gene: TRBJ2-1; v_gene: TRBV10-3; abundance: -; d_gene: -; CDR3aa: CAISEQDTNNEQFF; CDR3nt: TGTGCCATCAGTGAGCAGGACACTAACAATGAGCAGTTCTTC
j_gene: TRBJ1-6; v_gene: TRBV23-1; abundance: -; d_gene: -; CDR3aa: CASSPTANNSPLHF; CDR3nt: TGCGCCAGCAGTCCAACAGCAAATAATTCACCCCTCCACTTT
j_gene: TRBJ1-2; v_gene: TRBV5-4; abundance: -; d_gene: -; CDR3aa: CASRHELGFYGYTF; CDR3nt: TGTGCCAGCAGGCACGAGCTAGGGTTTTATGGCTACACCTTC
j_gene: TRBJ2-2; v_gene: TRBV11-2; abundance: -; d_gene: -; CDR3aa: CASSLTPSDTGELFF; CDR3nt: TGTGCCAGCAGCCTGACACCTAGTGACACCGGGGAGCTGTTTTTT
j_gene: TRBJ2-2; v_gene: TRBV12-5; abundance: -; d_gene: -; CDR3aa: CASGLVGITGELFF; CDR3nt: TGTGCTAGTGGTTTGGTAGGCATAACCGGGGAGCTGTTTTTT
j_gene: TRBJ1-1; v_gene: TRBV29-1; abundance: -; d_gene: -; CDR3aa: CSVGLEFVNTEAFF; CDR3nt: TGCAGCGTGGGATTAGAATTCGTGAACACTGAAGCTTTCTTT
j_gene: TRBJ2-1; v_gene: TRBV30; abundance: -; d_gene: -; CDR3aa: CAWSVMDGSEQFF; CDR3nt: TGTGCCTGGAGTGTAATGGATGGGTCGGAGCAGTTCTTC
j_gene: TRBJ2-1; v_gene: TRBV5-4; abundance: -; d_gene: -; CDR3aa: CASSLFGGDEQFF; CDR3nt: TGTGCCAGCAGCTTGTTTGGCGGGGATGAGCAGTTCTTC
j_gene: TRBJ1-5; v_gene: TRBV19; abundance: -; d_gene: -; CDR3aa: CASTLYWDGDYGNQPQHF; CDR3nt: TGTGCCAGTACCCTCTATTGGGACGGGGATTATGGCAATCAGCCCCAGCATTTT
j_gene: TRBJ2-7; v_gene: TRBV5-4; abundance: -; d_gene: TRBD2; CDR3aa: CASSLGTKLSYEQYF; CDR3nt: TGTGCCAGCAGCTTAGGGACTAAACTCTCCTACGAGCAGTACTTC
j_gene: TRBJ1-5; v_gene: TRBV7-6; abundance: -; d_gene: -; CDR3aa: CASSVDMDQPQHF; CDR3nt: TGTGCCAGCAGCGTAGACATGGATCAGCCCCAGCATTTT
j_gene: TRBJ1-1; v_gene: TRBV4-3; abundance: -; d_gene: -; CDR3aa: CASSPTGNTEAFF; CDR3nt: TGCGCCAGCAGCCCGACAGGGAACACTGAAGCTTTCTTT
j_gene: TRBJ2-2; v_gene: TRBV19; abundance: -; d_gene: TRBD1; CDR3aa: CASSMGTGGRTGELFF; CDR3nt: TGTGCCAGTAGTATGGGGACAGGGGGCCGAACCGGGGAGCTGTTTTTT
j_gene: TRBJ2-3; v_gene: TRBV19; abundance: -; d_gene: TRBD2; CDR3aa: CASSIATSGGGADTQYF; CDR3nt: TGTGCCAGTAGTATAGCTACTAGCGGGGGTGGGGCAGATACGCAGTATTTT
j_gene: TRBJ1-1; v_gene: TRBV11-2; abundance: -; d_gene: -; CDR3aa: CASSVFGAEAFF; CDR3nt: TGTGCCAGCAGCGTGTTCGGCGCTGAAGCTTTCTTT
j_gene: TRBJ1-2; v_gene: TRBV7-9; abundance: -; d_gene: -; CDR3aa: CASSPLTGAHGYTF; CDR3nt: TGTGCCAGCAGCCCACTGACAGGTGCCCATGGCTACACCTTC
j_gene: TRBJ1-2; v_gene: TRBV4-2; abundance: once; d_gene: TRBD1; CDR3aa: CASSTGTGGNYGYTF; CDR3nt: TGTGCCAGCAGTACCGGGACAGGGGGGAACTATGGCTACACCTTC
j_gene: TRBJ2-7; v_gene: TRBV30; abundance: -; d_gene: -; CDR3aa: CAWRAGDSLGNEQYF; CDR3nt: TGTGCCTGGAGGGCAGGGGATTCCCTAGGAAACGAGCAGTACTTC
j_gene: TRBJ2-1; v_gene: TRBV6-6; abundance: -; d_gene: TRBD2; CDR3aa: CASSPQSTLLLAGVSYNEQFF; CDR3nt: TGTGCCAGCAGTCCCCAATCCACCCTGCTGTTGGCGGGGGTCTCCTACAATGAGCAGTTCTTC
j_gene: TRBJ1-2; v_gene: TRBV6-2/TRBV6-3; abundance: -; d_gene: TRBD1; CDR3aa: CASSYRTGPQPGYGYTF; CDR3nt: TGTGCCAGCAGTTATAGGACAGGACCCCAACCCGGCTATGGCTACACCTTC
j_gene: TRBJ1-4; v_gene: TRBV7-6; abundance: -; d_gene: -; CDR3aa: CASSLRTRPNEKLFF; CDR3nt: TGTGCCAGCAGCTTAAGAACACGGCCGAATGAAAAACTGTTTTTT
j_gene: TRBJ1-4; v_gene: TRBV27; abundance: many; d_gene: TRBD1; CDR3aa: CASSLRRGRQGLFF; CDR3nt: TGTGCCAGCAGTTTACGGAGGGGGCGGCAAGGGCTGTTTTTT
j_gene: TRBJ1-2; v_gene: TRBV28; abundance: -; d_gene: -; CDR3aa: CASSLSGVHYGYTF; CDR3nt: TGTGCCAGCAGTTTATCAGGGGTTCACTATGGCTACACCTTC